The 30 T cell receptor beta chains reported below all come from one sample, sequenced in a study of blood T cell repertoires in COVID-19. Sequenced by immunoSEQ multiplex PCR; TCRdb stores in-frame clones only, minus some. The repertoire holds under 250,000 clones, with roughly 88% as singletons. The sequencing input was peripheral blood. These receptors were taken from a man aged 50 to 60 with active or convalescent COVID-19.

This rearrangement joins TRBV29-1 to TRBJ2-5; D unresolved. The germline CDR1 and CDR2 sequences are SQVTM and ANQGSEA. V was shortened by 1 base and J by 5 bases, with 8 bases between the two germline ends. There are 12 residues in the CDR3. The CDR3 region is CSVEGRRETQYF. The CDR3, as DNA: TGCAGCGTTGAAGGAAGGCGGGAGACCCAGTACTTC.

The CDR3 region has the DNA TGTGCCAGCTCCTCGACTAGCGGGAGCTCCTACAATGAGCAGTTCTTC. The encoded protein is CASSSTSGSSYNEQFF. The chain couples TRBV18 to TRBJ2-1, with 12 nucleotides matching TRBD2. The CDR3 has 16 amino acids. Germline CDR1 reads KGHSH; CDR2 reads LQKENI. The V and J ends lost 6 bases and 0 bases, in that order; junction bases with no gene match: 3.

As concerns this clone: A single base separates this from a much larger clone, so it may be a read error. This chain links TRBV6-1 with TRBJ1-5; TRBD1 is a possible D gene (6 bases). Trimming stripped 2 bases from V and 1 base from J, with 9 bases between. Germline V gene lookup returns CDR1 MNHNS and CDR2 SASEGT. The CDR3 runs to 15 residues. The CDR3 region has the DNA TGTGCCAGCAGTGAATTGCAGGGGAGCAATCAGCCCCAGCATTTT. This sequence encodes CASSELQGSNQPQHF.

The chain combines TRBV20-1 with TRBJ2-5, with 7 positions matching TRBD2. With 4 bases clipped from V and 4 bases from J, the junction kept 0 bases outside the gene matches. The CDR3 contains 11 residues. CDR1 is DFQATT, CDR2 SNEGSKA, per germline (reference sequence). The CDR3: CSATSGETQYF. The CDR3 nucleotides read TGCAGTGCTACTAGCGGAGAGACCCAGTACTTC.

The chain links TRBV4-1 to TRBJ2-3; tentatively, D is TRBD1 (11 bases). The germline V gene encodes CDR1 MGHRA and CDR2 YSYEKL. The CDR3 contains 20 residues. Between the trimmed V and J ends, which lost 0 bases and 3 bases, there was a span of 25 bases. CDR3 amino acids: CASSQEWTGGSSGGTDTQYF. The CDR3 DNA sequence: TGCGCCAGCAGCCAAGAATGGACAGGGGGCTCTAGCGGGGGTACAGATACGCAGTATTTT.

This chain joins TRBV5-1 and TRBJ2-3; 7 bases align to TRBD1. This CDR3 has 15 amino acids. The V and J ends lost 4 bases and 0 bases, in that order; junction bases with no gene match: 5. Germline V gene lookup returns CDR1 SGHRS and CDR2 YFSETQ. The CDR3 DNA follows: TGCGCCAGCAGCGGGACAGTATTTAGCACAGATACGCAGTATTTT. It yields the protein CASSGTVFSTDTQYF.

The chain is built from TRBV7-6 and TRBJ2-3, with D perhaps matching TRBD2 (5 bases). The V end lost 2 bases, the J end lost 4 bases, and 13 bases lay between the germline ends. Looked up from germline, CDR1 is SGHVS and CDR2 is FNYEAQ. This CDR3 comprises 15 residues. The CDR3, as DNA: TGTGCCAGCAGCTTAAGCGGAGGCCTCCCAGATACGCAGTATTTT. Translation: CASSLSGGLPDTQYF.

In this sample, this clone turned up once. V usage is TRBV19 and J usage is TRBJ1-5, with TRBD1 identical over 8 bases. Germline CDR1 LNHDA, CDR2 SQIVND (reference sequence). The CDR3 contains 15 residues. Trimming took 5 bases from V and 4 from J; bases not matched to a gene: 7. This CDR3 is CASSPGQGWNQPQHF. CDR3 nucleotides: TGTGCCAGTAGTCCCGGACAGGGTTGGAATCAGCCCCAGCATTTT.

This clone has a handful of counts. This chain's CDR3 is CASSTGQGGEKLFF. The CDR3 coding sequence is TGTGCCAGCAGCACCGGACAGGGGGGTGAAAAACTGTTTTTT. The V gene is TRBV7-8, the J gene TRBJ1-4, with 10 bases matching TRBD1. This CDR3 is 14 amino acids long. V was pared by 5 bases and J by 7 bases, with 4 bases of the junction left unmatched. CDR1 and CDR2 from the germline V gene are SGHVS and FQNEAQ.

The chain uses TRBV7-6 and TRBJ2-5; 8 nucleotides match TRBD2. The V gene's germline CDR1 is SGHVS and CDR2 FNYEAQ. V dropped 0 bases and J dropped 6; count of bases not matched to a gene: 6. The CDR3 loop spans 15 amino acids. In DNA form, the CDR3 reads TGTGCCAGCAGCTTAGCCGGGGGGGTCGGGAAGACCCAGTACTTC. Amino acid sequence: CASSLAGGVGKTQYF.

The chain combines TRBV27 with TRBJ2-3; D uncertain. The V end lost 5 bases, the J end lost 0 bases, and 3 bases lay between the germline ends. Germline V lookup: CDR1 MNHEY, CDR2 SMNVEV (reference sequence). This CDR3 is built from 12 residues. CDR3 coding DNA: TGTGCCAGCAGTCAAAGCACAGATACGCAGTATTTT. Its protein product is CASSQSTDTQYF.

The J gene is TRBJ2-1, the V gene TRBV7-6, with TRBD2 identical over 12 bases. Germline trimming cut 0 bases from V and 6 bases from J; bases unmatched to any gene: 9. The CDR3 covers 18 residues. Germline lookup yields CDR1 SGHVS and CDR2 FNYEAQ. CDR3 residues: CASSLALAGGPETNEQFF. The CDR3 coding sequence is TGTGCCAGCAGCTTAGCGCTAGCGGGAGGGCCCGAAACCAATGAGCAGTTCTTC.

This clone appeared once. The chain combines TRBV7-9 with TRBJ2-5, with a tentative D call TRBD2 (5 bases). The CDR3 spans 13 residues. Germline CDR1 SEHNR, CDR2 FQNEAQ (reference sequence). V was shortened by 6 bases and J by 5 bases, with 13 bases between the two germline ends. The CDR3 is CASREAGGETQYF. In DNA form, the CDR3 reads TGTGCCAGCAGAGAGGCGGGCGGGGAGACCCAGTACTTC. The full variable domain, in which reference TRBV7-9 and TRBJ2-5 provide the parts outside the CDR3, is DTGVSQNPRHKITKRGQNVTFRCDPISEHNRLYWYRQTLGQGPEFLTYFQNEAQLEKSRLLSDRFSAERPKGSFSTLEIQRTEQGDSAMYLCASREAGGETQYFGPGTRLLVL.

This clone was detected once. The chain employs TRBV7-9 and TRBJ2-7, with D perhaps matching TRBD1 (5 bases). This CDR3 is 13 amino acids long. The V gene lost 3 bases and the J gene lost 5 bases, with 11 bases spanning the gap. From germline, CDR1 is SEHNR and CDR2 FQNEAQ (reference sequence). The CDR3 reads CASSLGSGNEQYF. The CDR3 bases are TGTGCCAGCAGCTTGGGGTCAGGGAACGAGCAGTACTTC. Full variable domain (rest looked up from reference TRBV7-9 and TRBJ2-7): DTGVSQNPRHKITKRGQNVTFRCDPISEHNRLYWYRQTLGQGPEFLTYFQNEAQLEKSRLLSDRFSAERPKGSFSTLEIQRTEQGDSAMYLCASSLGSGNEQYFGPGTRLTVT.

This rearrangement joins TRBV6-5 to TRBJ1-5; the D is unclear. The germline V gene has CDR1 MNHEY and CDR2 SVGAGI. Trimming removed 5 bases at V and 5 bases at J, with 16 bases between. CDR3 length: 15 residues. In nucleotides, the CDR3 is TGTGCCAGCAGTATACCCCCGTGGCAGTATCAGCCCCAGCATTTT. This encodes CASSIPPWQYQPQHF.

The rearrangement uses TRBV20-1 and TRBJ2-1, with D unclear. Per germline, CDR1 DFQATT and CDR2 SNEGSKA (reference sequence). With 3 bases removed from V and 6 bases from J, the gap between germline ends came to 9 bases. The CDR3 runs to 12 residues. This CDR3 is CSASDLSNEQFF. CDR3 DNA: TGCAGTGCTAGTGATCTTTCCAATGAGCAGTTCTTC.

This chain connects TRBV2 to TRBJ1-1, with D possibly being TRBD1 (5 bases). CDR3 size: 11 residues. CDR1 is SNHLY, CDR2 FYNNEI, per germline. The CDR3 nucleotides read TGTGTGGGGGGGAGTCGGACTGAAGCTTTCTTT. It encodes CVGGSRTEAFF. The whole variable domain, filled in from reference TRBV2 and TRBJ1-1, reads EPEVTQTPSHQVTQMGQEVILRCVPISNHLYFYWYRQILGQKVEFLVSFYNNEISEKSEIFDDQFSVERPDGSNFTLKIRSTKLEDSAMYFCVGGSRTEAFFGQGTRLTVV.

As DNA, the CDR3 is TGTGCCAGCAGCCTTAGCGGGCTAGGGACAGGGTCCTACGAGCAGTACTTC. This codes for CASSLSGLGTGSYEQYF. The chain employs TRBV3-1 (or the pseudogene TRBV3-2) and TRBJ2-7; 9 bases agree with TRBD1. The ends lost 4 bases at V and 1 base at J; junction bases unmatched: 11. CDR3 length: 17 residues. Germline assignment: CDR1 LGHDT and CDR2 YNNKEL (reference sequence).

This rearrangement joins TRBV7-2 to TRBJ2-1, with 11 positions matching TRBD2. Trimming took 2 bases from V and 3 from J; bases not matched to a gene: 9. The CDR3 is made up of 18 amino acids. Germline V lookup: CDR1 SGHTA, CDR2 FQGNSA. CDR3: CASSLPVSGGAVYNEQFF. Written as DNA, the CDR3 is TGTGCCAGCAGCTTACCGGTTAGCGGGGGGGCAGTCTACAATGAGCAGTTCTTC.

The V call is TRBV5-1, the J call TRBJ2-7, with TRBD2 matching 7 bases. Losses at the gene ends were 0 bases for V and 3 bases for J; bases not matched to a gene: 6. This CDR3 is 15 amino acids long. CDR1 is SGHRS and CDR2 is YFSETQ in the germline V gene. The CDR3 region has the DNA TGCGCCAGCAGCTTGGTCGTAGCGGGCGACTACGAGCAGTACTTC. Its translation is CASSLVVAGDYEQYF. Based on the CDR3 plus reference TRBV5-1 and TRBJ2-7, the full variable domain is KAGVTQTPRYLIKTRGQQVTLSCSPISGHRSVSWYQQTPGQGLQFLFEYFSETQRNKGNFPGRFSGRQFSNSRSEMNVSTLELGDSALYLCASSLVVAGDYEQYFGPGTRLTVT.

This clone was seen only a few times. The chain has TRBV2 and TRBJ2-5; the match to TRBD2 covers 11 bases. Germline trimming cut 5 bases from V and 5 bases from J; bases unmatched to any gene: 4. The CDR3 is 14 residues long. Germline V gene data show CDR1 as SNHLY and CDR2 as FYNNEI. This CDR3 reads CASSPRTSGETQYF. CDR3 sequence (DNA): TGTGCCAGCAGTCCTAGGACTAGCGGGGAGACCCAGTACTTC.

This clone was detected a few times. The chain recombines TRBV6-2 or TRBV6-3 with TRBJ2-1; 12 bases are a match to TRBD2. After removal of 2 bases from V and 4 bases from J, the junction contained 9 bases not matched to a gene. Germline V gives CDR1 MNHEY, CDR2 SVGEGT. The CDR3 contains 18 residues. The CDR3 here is CASSYPASGGARYNEQFF. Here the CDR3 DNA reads TGTGCCAGCAGTTACCCCGCTAGCGGGGGGGCCAGATACAATGAGCAGTTCTTC.

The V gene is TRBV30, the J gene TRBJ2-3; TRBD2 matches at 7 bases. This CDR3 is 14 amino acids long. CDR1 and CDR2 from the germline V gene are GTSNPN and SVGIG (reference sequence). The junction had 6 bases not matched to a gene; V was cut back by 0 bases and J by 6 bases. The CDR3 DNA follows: TGTGCCTGGAGTGTGAGGACTAGGGCGGATACGCAGTATTTT. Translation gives CAWSVRTRADTQYF.

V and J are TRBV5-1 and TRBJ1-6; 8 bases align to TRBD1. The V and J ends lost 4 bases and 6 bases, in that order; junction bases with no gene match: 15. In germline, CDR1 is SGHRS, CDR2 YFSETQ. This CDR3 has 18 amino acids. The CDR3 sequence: CASSPSPPGQAVNSPLHF. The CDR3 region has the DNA TGCGCCAGCAGCCCGAGTCCCCCGGGACAGGCCGTTAATTCACCCCTCCACTTT.

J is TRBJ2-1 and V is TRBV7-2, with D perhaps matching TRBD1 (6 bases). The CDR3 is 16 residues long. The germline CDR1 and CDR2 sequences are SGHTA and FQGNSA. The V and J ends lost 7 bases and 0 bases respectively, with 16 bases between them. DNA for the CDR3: TGTGCCAGCACCGCCTGGGGGCCAAGCTCCTACAATGAGCAGTTCTTC. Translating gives CASTAWGPSSYNEQFF.

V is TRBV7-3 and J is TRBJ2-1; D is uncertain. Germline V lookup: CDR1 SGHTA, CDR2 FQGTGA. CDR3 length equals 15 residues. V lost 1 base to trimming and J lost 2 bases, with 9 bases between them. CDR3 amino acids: CASSLNGGPYNEQFF. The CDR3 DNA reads TGTGCCAGCAGCTTAAACGGCGGTCCCTACAATGAGCAGTTCTTC. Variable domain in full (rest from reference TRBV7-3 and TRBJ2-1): GAGVSQTPSNKVTEKGKYVELRCDPISGHTALYWYRQSLGQGPEFLIYFQGTGAADDSGLPNDRFFAVRPEGSVSTLKIQRTERGDSAVYLCASSLNGGPYNEQFFGPGTRLTVL.

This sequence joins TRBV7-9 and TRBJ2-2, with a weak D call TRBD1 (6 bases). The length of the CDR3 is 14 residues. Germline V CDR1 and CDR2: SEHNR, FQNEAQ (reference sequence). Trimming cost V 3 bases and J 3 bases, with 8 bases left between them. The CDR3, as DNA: TGTGCCAGCAGCTTGCAGGGGCACACCGGGGAGCTGTTTTTT. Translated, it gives CASSLQGHTGELFF.

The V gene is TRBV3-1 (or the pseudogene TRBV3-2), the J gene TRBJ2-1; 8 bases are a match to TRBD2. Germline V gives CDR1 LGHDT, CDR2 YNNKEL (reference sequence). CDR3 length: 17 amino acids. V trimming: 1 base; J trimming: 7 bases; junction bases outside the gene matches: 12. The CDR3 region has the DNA TGTGCCAGCAGCCAAGGGGTGGTAGCGGGGACCGGGAATGAGCAGTTCTTC. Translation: CASSQGVVAGTGNEQFF.

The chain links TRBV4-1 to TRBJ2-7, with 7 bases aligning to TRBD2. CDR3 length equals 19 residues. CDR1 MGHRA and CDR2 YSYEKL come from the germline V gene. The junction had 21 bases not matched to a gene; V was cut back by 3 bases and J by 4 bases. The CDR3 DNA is TGCGCCAGCAGCCAGACAGCGGGATCCGGGTCGGGTGGGTTTTACGAGCAGTACTTC. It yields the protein CASSQTAGSGSGGFYEQYF.

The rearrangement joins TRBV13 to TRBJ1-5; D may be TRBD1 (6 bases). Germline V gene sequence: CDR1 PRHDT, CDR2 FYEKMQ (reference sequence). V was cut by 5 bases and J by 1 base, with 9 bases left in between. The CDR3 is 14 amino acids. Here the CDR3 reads CASSRGQSNQPQHF. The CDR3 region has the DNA TGTGCCAGCAGCAGGGGACAAAGCAATCAGCCCCAGCATTTT.